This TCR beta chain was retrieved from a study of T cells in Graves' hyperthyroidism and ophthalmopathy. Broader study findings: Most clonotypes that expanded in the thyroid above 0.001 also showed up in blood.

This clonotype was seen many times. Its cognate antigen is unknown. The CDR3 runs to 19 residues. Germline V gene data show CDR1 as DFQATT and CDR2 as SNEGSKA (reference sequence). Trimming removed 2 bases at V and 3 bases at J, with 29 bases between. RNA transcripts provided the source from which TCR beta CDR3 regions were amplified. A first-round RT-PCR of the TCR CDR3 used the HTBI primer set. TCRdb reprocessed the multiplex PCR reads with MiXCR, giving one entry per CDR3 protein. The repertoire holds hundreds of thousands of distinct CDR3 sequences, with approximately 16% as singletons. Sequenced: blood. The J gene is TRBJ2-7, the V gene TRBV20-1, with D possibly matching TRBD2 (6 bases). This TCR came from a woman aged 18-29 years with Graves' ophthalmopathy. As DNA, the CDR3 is TGCAGTGCTAGAAATGTGGTTGGACAAACCGGCGGGGATTACTACGAGCAGTACTTC. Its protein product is CSARNVVGQTGGDYYEQYF.